This T cell receptor beta chain derives from a study of blood T cells in healthy people across ages. Study outcomes and limitations: Older age coincided with a roughly linear decline in TCR beta diversity per million T cells. Changes seen in expanded clonotypes were possibly confounded by donor CMV status left unknown. Compared with aged donors, long-lived donors showed fewer expanded clones, suggesting selection.

To note about this clonotype: What it recognizes is unknown.

Per germline, CDR1 MNHEY and CDR2 SVGEGT. CDR3 size: 15 residues. Between the trimmed V and J ends, which lost 6 bases and 4 bases, there was a span of 18 bases. A second PCR, run for roughly 7 to 12 cycles, used a sample-barcoded 5' primer plus a J-beta primer mix. A template-switch adaptor with 12 random nucleotides tagged each cDNA molecule. TCRdb called the 5' RACE reads again in MiXCR, with one record for every CDR3 protein. Here the sample spans about 630,000 distinct CDR3 sequences, around a fifth being singletons. Sequenced: blood. V and J are TRBV6-2 or TRBV6-3 and TRBJ1-2; D gene uncertain. This sequence was found in a man between 70 and 80 years old in good health. CDR3 sequence: CASRTRPTETYGYTF. Here the CDR3 DNA reads TGTGCCAGCAGAACCCGACCGACCGAGACCTATGGCTACACCTTC.